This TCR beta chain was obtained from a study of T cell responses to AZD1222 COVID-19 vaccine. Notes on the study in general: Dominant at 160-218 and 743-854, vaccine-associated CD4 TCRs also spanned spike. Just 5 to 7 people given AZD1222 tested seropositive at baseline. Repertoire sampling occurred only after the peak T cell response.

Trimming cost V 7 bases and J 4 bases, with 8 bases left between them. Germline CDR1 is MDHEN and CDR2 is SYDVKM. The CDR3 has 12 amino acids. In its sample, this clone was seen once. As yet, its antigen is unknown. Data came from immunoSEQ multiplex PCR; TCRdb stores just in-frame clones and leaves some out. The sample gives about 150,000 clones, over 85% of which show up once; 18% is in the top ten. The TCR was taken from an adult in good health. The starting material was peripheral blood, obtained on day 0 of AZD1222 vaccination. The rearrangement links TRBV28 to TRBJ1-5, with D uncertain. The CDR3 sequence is CASNPGNQPQHF. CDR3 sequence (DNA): TGTGCCAGCAATCCGGGTAATCAGCCCCAGCATTTT.